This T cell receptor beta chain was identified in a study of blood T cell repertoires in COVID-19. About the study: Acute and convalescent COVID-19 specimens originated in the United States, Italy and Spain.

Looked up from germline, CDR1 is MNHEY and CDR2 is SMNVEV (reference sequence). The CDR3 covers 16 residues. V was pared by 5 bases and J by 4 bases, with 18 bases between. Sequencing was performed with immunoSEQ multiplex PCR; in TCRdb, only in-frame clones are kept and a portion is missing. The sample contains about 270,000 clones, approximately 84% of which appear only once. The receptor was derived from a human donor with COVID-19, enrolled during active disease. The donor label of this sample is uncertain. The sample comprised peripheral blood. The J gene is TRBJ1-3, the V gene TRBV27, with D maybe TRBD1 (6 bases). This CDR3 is CASSPYQQGLGNTIYF. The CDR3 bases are TGTGCCAGCAGTCCTTACCAACAGGGCCTAGGAAACACCATATATTTT.